This TCR beta chain was profiled in a study of CD8 T cells in Susac syndrome. TEMRA cells were enriched by FACS, while CD8+ and CD4+ T cells were obtained through a negative isolation that was performed magnetically. The germline V gene encodes CDR1 GTSNPN and CDR2 SVGIG (reference sequence). J was trimmed by 8 bases and V by 7 bases; bases with no gene match: 5. This CDR3 is 12 amino acids long. Random hexamers were used to reverse transcribe the RNA input (roughly 0.5 to 1 ug). Amplification of TCR beta CDR3 by immunoSEQ multiplex PCR spanned 54 Vbeta and 13 Jbeta. TCRdb redid the calling of the immunoSEQ multiplex PCR reads with MiXCR, one entry per CDR3 protein. The table has 70,000 or so distinct CDR3 sequences, about 94% seen once; the top ten hold about 0.38%.

Sequencing was done on a sample of CD8+ T cells from PBMCs. This sequence joins TRBV30 and TRBJ1-2; TRBD1 matches 12 bases. The sequence was collected from a human donor with multiple sclerosis. As DNA, the CDR3 is TGTGCCTTTGGGACAGGGGGCTACGGCTACACCTTC. This codes for CAFGTGGYGYTF.